The TCR beta chain described here comes from a study of blood T cell repertoires in COVID-19. Authors' processing steps: Quantification of nucleated cells was approximated via reference gene primer amplification. Clones were sequenced by immunoSEQ multiplex PCR, and TCRdb holds only the in-frame ones, with some missing. Clone size and V and J calls were adopted from that table, with D and trimming inferred from the DNA. The sample lists under 200,000 clones, 80% to 90% occurring once. This TCR came from a man aged 18 to 29 with active or convalescent COVID-19. Specimen: peripheral blood.

The CDR3 DNA follows: TGTGCCAGCAGCCAAGATCAGGTTCCCAATCAGCCCCAGCATTTT. This translates into CASSQDQVPNQPQHF. V and J are TRBV4-2 and TRBJ1-5, with unresolved D. The CDR3 is made up of 15 amino acids. V shed 0 bases and J shed 3 bases, with 9 bases lying between them. Germline CDR1 LGHNA, CDR2 YNFKEQ.